Sequencing of this TCR beta chain was carried out in a study of blood T cell repertoires in COVID-19 (dated by TCRdb to the early 2020s). Background on the whole study: Collaborator samples came from the United States, Italy and Spain and covered acute and convalescent phases of COVID-19. Where HLA class I and class II types were available, the types were taken from metadata supplied by the sample provider, not from assay-based typing. The material from the prospective study consisted of cDNA or gDNA derived from T cells, B-cell-depleted T cells, or PBMCs. The samples were drawn from two sources: the first 160 participants of the ongoing ImmuneRACE study, and some 1,300 subjects contributed by 6 global collaborators. Subjects who had been exposed to COVID-19, were actively infected with it, or had recovered from it provided the deeply sampled blood TCRbeta repertoires that made up the dataset. Sample metadata almost always included a de-identified subject ID, COVID-19 status, age in years and sex. The repertoires were released in a freely available public database meant as a resource for research on the immune response to SARS-CoV-2.

The immunoSEQ Assay, a bias-controlled multiplex PCR, was used to amplify TCRbeta CDR3 regions from genomic DNA. From the authors' description of their analysis: The number of nucleated cells in each sample was estimated from the amplification of reference gene primers within the assay. Sequence reads were collapsed and filtered to measure the absolute abundance of every unique TCRbeta CDR3 rearrangement. For each sample, productive Simpson clonality was calculated by taking the square root of Simpson's diversity index across productive rearrangements. This immuneACCESS table, as held by TCRdb, lists in-frame sequences with V and J called but not all clones. Of the missing ones, under half trace to an unresolved V gene in checked studies; the others have no known cause. V and J calls plus clone size are reproduced from that table; the DNA served to infer D and trimming. Within this sample are around 270,000 clones, with around 89% of them counted one time only. The ten largest account for around 4.4% of the sample.

Study-level results and caveats: The quantity of clinical and demographic metadata differed by source and by participant and was supplied without curation.

Via the germline V gene, CDR1 is MDHEN and CDR2 SYDVKM. The CDR3, cysteine through phenylalanine, is 15 amino acids long. Just CDR3 DNA is preserved here, 45 bases in frame from base 1. V was cut back by 5 bases and J by 4 bases, leaving a gap of 17 bases between them. In this sample, this clone turned up once. Its antigen target is currently unknown. No base qualities exist here, and no much larger clone lies one base off it. The collaborating institutions used their own protocols to collect whole blood in K2EDTA tubes. For TCRbeta analysis, collaborators shipped samples in one of three forms: frozen whole blood, isolated PBMCs, or DNA extracted from either of those sample types.

What was sequenced was peripheral blood. This receptor was identified in a man aged 40-55 years with acute or convalescent COVID-19. Recombination linked TRBV28 to TRBJ1-2, with no D gene named confidently. The DNA sequence is given as TGTGCCAGCAGTCTCCGATCCCGCGGAGGCTATGGCTACACCTTC. Translated, this is CASSLRSRGGYGYTF.